The T cell receptor beta chain under discussion was sequenced for a study of siplizumab effects on memory and regulatory T cells. Assayed TCR templates numbered roughly 100,000 for each sample. The protocol was immunoSEQ multiplex PCR, while the TCRdb copy is restricted to in-frame clones and leaves out a portion. The table records 90,000 to 120,000 clones, about 90% of them present only once. The germline CDR1 and CDR2 sequences are LGHNA and YNFKEQ. The CDR3 length is 13 residues. Trimming removed 2 bases from V and 1 base from J, with 5 bases in between. By proportion, this clone is large. Its antigen is undetermined. Study results and limitations: On average, about 72% of mappable alloreactive CD4+ clones were Treg-derived under siplizumab, against 25% to 30% in controls. Proliferating Tregs in siplizumab cultures were never verified as suppressive. Naive T cells, seemingly more diverse than memory cells, seemed major alloresponse contributors.

The TCR comes from a human donor in good health. The gene calls are TRBV4-2 and TRBJ1-1; unclear D gene. Sequencing was done on a sample of Tregs sorted from blood. The CDR3 spells CASSQRSNTEAFF. The CDR3 region has the DNA TGTGCCAGCAGCCAAAGGTCGAACACTGAAGCTTTCTTT.